The text below deals with one T cell receptor (beta chain). Its antigen is as yet unknown. These data originate in a study of lymphopenia after photon versus proton radiotherapy. V gave up 0 bases and J gave up 4 bases, with 6 bases separating them. CDR3 length equals 13 residues. Germline loops: CDR1 SGHNT, CDR2 YYREEE (reference sequence). Profiled with immunoSEQ multiplex PCR; TCRdb holds only in-frame clones, not every one. The profile covers roughly 17,000 clones, with 92% appearing a single time and around 1.8% taken by the ten largest. Notes on the study in general: Better survival with proton therapy was suggested as possible, not demonstrated. After lymphocyte nadir, photon-treated repertoires showed oligoclonal expansion, especially CD8+ Temra. Post-nadir TCR diversity decline inversely tracked overall survival among those who died.

The clonotype originates from a woman between 40 and 55 years old with cholangiocarcinoma. Specimen: peripheral blood, collected from a patient treated with photon-based radiotherapy. J is TRBJ2-3 and V is TRBV5-4; D is unclear. The DNA for the CDR3 is TGTGCCAGCAGCTTGGCCAGGTCAGATACGCAGTATTTT. Translated, it gives CASSLARSDTQYF.